This T cell receptor (beta chain) was sequenced during a study of beta chain features in type 1 diabetes. Investigators reverse transcribed all isolated RNA, so they sequenced expressed TCRB transcripts. Average reads for naive, central memory and regulatory T cell samples were around 4 million. Clones were sequenced by immunoSEQ multiplex PCR, and TCRdb holds only the in-frame ones, with some missing. Of hundreds of thousands of clones listed, over 13% are singletons. As concerns this clone: No antigen is known for it.

Findings and limits, study-wide: Type 1 diabetes patients had TCRB CDR3s that were shorter (moderately but significantly so) in all four CD4+ subsets.

The CDR3 consists of 13 residues. Trimming took 7 bases from V and 7 from J; bases not matched to a gene: 7. In germline, CDR1 is MNHNY, CDR2 SVGAGI (reference sequence). The chain has TRBV6-6 and TRBJ2-7, with 10 bases that match TRBD1. The receptor's source is a man aged 18 to 30 with type 1 diabetes. Specimen: naive CD4+ T cells from blood. The CDR3 DNA reads as TGTGCCAGCAACCGACAGGGGGCTAGTGAGCAGTACTTC. Its protein product is CASNRQGASEQYF.